This passage covers 10 T cell receptor beta chains from one sample sequenced in a study of OX40 agonist ivuxolimab in advanced cancers. Only in-frame clones appear in the TCRdb table, and some are missing; sequencing was by immunoSEQ multiplex PCR. The sample gives about 62,000 clones, around 90% of which show up once; more than 4.5% is in the top ten. The source material was CD4+ or CD8+ T cells sorted from blood, sampled in a trial of the OX40 agonist ivuxolimab. The receptors were gathered from an adult with an advanced solid tumor such as melanoma, head and neck, liver or kidney cancer.

V is TRBV9 and J is TRBJ2-2, with 7 nucleotides matching TRBD1. CDR3 length: 16 amino acids. Germline V lookup: CDR1 SGDLS, CDR2 YYNGEE. With V trimmed by 4 bases and J by 1 base, 7 bases remained unmatched. CDR3 amino acids: CASSPRQGRNTGELFF. The CDR3 DNA reads TGTGCCAGCAGCCCGCGACAGGGTCGGAACACCGGGGAGCTGTTTTTT.

The chain carries TRBV28 and TRBJ1-5; no firm D call. V was trimmed by 5 bases and J by 3 bases, leaving 17 bases between them. This CDR3 spans 16 amino acids. The germline V gene encodes CDR1 MDHEN and CDR2 SYDVKM. CDR3 region: CASSNQKGSNNQPQHF. The CDR3 DNA reads TGTGCCAGCAGTAATCAGAAAGGGAGCAACAATCAGCCCCAGCATTTT.

The rearrangement joins TRBV27 to TRBJ1-6; 11 bases are shared with TRBD1. The CDR3 totals 14 residues. V was pared by 8 bases and J by 9 bases, with 6 bases of the junction left unmatched. CDR1 is MNHEY and CDR2 is SMNVEV in the germline V gene (reference sequence). The CDR3 DNA reads TGTGCCAGCGCGAGCGGGACAGGGGGTTCACCCCTCCACTTT. Protein: CASASGTGGSPLHF.

The J gene is TRBJ2-7, the V gene TRBV28; maybe TRBD2 (7 bases). Trimming removed 5 bases at V and 0 bases at J, with 17 bases between. CDR1 is MDHEN, CDR2 SYDVKM, per germline. The CDR3 consists of 16 residues. The CDR3 DNA reads as TGTGCCAGCAGTAGAGGACAGCGGGACCACTCCTACGAGCAGTACTTC. Protein sequence: CASSRGQRDHSYEQYF. The full variable domain, completed using reference TRBV28 and TRBJ2-7, is DVKVTQSSRYLVKRTGEKVFLECVQDMDHENMFWYRQDPGLGLRLIYFSYDVKMKEKGDIPEGYSVSREKKERFSLILESASTNQTSMYLCASSRGQRDHSYEQYFGPGTRLTVT.

This clone was counted a single time. In DNA form, the CDR3 reads TGTGCCAGTAGTATACTTGGACAGGGCTCTGGAAACACCATATATTTT. Protein: CASSILGQGSGNTIYF. The rearrangement uses TRBV19 and TRBJ1-3, with 8 nucleotides matching TRBD1. V trimming: 2 bases; J trimming: 0 bases; junction bases outside the gene matches: 3. Looked up from germline, CDR1 is LNHDA and CDR2 is SQIVND (reference sequence). The CDR3 runs to 16 residues.

The chain employs TRBV7-2 and TRBJ2-1; TRBD2 matches 13 bases. This CDR3 contains 15 residues. The germline V gene has CDR1 SGHTA and CDR2 FQGNSA. The trim removed 5 bases at V and 8 bases at J, leaving 6 bases unmatched. The CDR3 here is CASSPKGLAGHEQFF. As DNA, the CDR3 is TGTGCCAGCAGCCCGAAGGGACTAGCGGGACATGAGCAGTTCTTC.

This chain connects TRBV15 to TRBJ2-1; D possibly corresponds to TRBD2 (6 bases). V was pared by 0 bases and J by 0 bases, with 12 bases between. CDR3 size: 17 residues. CDR1 is LNHNV and CDR2 is YYDKDF in the germline V gene (reference sequence). The CDR3 coding sequence is TGTGCCACCAGCAGAGATCTGGGACTCAGCTCCTACAATGAGCAGTTCTTC. Its translation is CATSRDLGLSSYNEQFF.

This clone was observed a few times. The rearrangement joins TRBV4-2 to TRBJ1-2; D is possibly TRBD1 (6 bases). Germline CDR1 is LGHNA and CDR2 is YNFKEQ. The CDR3 spans 15 residues. The V gene lost 0 bases and the J gene lost 7 bases, with 15 bases spanning the gap. Here the CDR3 DNA reads TGTGCCAGCAGCCAAGAACTTGGGGGGGGCATTGGCTACACCTTC. Protein: CASSQELGGGIGYTF.

The chain is built from TRBV5-4 and TRBJ2-3, with TRBD1 identical over 9 bases. The CDR3 has 15 amino acids. V lost 5 bases and J lost 6; bases outside the gene matches: 10. Germline loops: CDR1 SGHNT, CDR2 YYREEE (reference sequence). The CDR3 sequence: CASSSTGGTPDTQYF. The CDR3 DNA reads TGTGCCAGCAGTTCGACAGGGGGTACGCCCGATACGCAGTATTTT. The whole variable domain, remainder taken from reference TRBV5-4 and TRBJ2-3, is ETGVTQSPTHLIKTRGQQVTLRCSSQSGHNTVSWYQQALGQGPQFIFQYYREEENGRGNFPPRFSGLQFPNYSSELNVNALELDDSALYLCASSSTGGTPDTQYFGPGTRLTVL.

The V and J genes are TRBV5-1 and TRBJ2-4; perhaps TRBD2 as D (5 bases). Trimming removed 6 bases at V and 0 bases at J, with 10 bases between. The CDR3 consists of 14 residues. CDR1 and CDR2 from the germline V gene are SGHRS and YFSETQ. The CDR3 sequence: CASTSSGAKNIQYF. The CDR3 nucleotides are TGCGCCAGCACGAGCAGCGGAGCCAAAAACATTCAGTACTTC. Drawing the rest from reference TRBV5-1 and TRBJ2-4, the complete variable domain is KAGVTQTPRYLIKTRGQQVTLSCSPISGHRSVSWYQQTPGQGLQFLFEYFSETQRNKGNFPGRFSGRQFSNSRSEMNVSTLELGDSALYLCASTSSGAKNIQYFGAGTRLSVL.